The source of this TCR beta chain is a study of OX40 agonist ivuxolimab in advanced cancers. The protocol was immunoSEQ multiplex PCR, while the TCRdb copy is restricted to in-frame clones and leaves out a portion. The sample includes under 35,000 clones, roughly 80% of them seen just once. The CDR3 is 15 residues long. Trimming removed 2 bases from V and 2 bases from J; junction bases left unmatched: 5. Germline CDR1 SGHKS, CDR2 YYEKEE (reference sequence). V is TRBV5-5 and J is TRBJ2-3; 7 positions agree with TRBD1. The clonotype originates from an adult with an advanced solid tumor such as melanoma, head and neck, liver or kidney cancer. This sample comprised CD4+ or CD8+ T cells sorted from blood, obtained in a trial of the OX40 agonist ivuxolimab. CDR3: CASSFTGAFTDTQYF. DNA of the CDR3: TGTGCCAGCAGCTTCACAGGGGCGTTCACAGATACGCAGTATTTT. Filled out from reference TRBV5-5 and TRBJ2-3, the complete variable domain reads DAGVTQSPTHLIKTRGQQVTLRCSPISGHKSVSWYQQVLGQGPQFIFQYYEKEERGRGNFPDRFSARQFPNYSSELNVNALLLGDSALYLCASSFTGAFTDTQYFGPGTRLTVL.